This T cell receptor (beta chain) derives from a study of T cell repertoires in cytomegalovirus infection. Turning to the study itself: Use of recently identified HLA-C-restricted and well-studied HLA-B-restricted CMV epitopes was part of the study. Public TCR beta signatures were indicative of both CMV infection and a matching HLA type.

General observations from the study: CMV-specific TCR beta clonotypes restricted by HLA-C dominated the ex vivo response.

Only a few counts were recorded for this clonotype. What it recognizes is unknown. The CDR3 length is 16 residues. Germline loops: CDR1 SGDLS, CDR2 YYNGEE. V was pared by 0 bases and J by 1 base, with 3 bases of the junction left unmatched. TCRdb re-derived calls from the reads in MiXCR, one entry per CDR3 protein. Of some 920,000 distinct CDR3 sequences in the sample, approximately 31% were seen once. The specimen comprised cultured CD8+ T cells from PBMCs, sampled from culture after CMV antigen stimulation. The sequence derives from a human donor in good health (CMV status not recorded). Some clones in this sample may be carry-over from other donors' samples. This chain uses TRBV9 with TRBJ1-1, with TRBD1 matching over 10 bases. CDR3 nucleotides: TGTGCCAGCAGCGTAGTGGGACAGGGGAGGAACACTGAAGCTTTCTTT. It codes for CASSVVGQGRNTEAFF.